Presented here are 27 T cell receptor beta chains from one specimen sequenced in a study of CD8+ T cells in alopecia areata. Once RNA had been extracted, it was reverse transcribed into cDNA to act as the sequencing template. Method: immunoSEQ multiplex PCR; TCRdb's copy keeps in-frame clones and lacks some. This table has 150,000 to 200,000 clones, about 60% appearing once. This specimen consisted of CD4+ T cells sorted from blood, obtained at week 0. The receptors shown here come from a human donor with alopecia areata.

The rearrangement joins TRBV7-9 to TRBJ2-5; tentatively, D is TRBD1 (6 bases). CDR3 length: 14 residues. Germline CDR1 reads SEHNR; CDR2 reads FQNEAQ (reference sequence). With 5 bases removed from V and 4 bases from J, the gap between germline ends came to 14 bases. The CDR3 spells CASSKNRVRETQYF. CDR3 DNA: TGTGCCAGCAGCAAGAACAGGGTCAGAGAGACCCAGTACTTC.

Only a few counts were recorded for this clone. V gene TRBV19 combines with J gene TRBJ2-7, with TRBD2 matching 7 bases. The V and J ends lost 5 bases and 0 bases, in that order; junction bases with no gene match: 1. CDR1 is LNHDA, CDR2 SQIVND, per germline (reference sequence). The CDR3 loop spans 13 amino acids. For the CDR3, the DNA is TGTGCCAGTAGTCTAGCGGCCTCCTACGAGCAGTACTTC. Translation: CASSLAASYEQYF.

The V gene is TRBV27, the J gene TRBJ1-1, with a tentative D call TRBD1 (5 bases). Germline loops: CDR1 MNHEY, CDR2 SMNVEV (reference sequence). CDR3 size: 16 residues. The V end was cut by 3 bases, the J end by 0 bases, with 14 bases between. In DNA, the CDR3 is TGTGCCAGCAGTTTGACGGGGCCTGTAATGAACACTGAAGCTTTCTTT. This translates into CASSLTGPVMNTEAFF.

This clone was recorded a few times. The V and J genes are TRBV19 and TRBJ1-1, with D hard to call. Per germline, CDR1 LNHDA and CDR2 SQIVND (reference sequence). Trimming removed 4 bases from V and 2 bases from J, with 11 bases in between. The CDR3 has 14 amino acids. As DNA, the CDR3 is TGTGCCAGTAGTACATCGCCAGCTAACACTGAAGCTTTCTTT. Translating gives CASSTSPANTEAFF. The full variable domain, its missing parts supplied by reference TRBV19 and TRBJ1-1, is DGGITQSPKYLFRKEGQNVTLSCEQNLNHDAMYWYRQDPGQGLRLIYYSQIVNDFQKGDIAEGYSVSREKKESFPLTVTSAQKNPTAFYLCASSTSPANTEAFFGQGTRLTVV.

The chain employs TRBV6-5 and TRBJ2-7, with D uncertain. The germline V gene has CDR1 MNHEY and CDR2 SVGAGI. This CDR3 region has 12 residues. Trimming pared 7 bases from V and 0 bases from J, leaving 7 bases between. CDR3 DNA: TGTGCCAGCACGGGCTTCTCCTACGAGCAGTACTTC. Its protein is CASTGFSYEQYF.

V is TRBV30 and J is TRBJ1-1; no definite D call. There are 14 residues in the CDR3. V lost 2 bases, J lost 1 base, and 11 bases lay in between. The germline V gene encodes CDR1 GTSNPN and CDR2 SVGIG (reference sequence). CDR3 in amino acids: CAWSYRTENTEAFF. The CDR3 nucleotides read TGTGCCTGGAGTTACCGGACTGAGAACACTGAAGCTTTCTTT.

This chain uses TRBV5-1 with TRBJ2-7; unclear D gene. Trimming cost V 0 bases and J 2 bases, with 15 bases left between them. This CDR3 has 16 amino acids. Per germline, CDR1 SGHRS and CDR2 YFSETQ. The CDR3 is CASSLASGGRAYEQYF. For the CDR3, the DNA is TGCGCCAGCAGCTTGGCCTCGGGCGGAAGGGCCTACGAGCAGTACTTC.

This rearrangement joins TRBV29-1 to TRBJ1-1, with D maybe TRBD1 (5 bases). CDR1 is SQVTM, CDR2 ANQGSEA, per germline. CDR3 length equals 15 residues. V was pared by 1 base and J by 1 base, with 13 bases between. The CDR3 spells CSVEGRAGGNTEAFF. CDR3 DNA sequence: TGCAGCGTTGAAGGCCGGGCCGGGGGGAACACTGAAGCTTTCTTT.

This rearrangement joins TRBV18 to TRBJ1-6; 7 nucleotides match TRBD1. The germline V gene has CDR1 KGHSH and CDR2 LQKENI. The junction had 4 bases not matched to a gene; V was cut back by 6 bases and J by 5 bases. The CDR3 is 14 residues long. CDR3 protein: CASSAGTDNSPLHF. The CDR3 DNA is TGTGCCAGCTCGGCCGGGACAGATAATTCACCCCTCCACTTT.

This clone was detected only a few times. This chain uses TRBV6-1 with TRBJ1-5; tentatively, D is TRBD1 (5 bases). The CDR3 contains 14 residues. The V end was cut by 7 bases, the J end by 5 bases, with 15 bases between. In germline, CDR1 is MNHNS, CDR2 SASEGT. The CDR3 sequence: CASTRLGRDQPQHF. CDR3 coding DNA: TGTGCCAGCACCCGACTGGGGCGGGATCAGCCCCAGCATTTT.

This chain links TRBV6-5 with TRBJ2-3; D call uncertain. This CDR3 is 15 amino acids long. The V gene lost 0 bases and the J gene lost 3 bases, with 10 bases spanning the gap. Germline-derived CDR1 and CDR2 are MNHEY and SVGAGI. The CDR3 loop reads CASSYSNAATDTQYF. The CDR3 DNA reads TGTGCCAGCAGTTACTCGAACGCGGCGACAGATACGCAGTATTTT.

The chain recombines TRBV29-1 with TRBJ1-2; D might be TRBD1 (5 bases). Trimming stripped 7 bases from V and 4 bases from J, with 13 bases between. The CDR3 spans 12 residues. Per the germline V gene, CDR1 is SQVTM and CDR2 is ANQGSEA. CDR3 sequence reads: CSAGGPSYGYTF. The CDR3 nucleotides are TGCAGCGCCGGGGGACCCTCCTATGGCTACACCTTC.

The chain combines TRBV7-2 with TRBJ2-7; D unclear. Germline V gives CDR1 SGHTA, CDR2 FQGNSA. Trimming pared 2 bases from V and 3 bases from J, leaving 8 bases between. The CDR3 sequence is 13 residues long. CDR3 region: CASSLRKNYEQYF. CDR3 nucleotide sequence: TGTGCCAGCAGCTTACGCAAAAACTACGAGCAGTACTTC.

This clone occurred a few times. The CDR3 here is CASSSDRSGANVLTF. The CDR3 region has the DNA TGTGCCAGCAGTTCAGACAGATCCGGGGCCAACGTCCTGACTTTC. The chain combines TRBV5-4 with TRBJ2-6; D may be TRBD1 (5 bases). CDR3 size: 15 residues. Per germline, CDR1 SGHNT and CDR2 YYREEE (reference sequence). Trimming pared 5 bases from V and 4 bases from J, leaving 13 bases between.

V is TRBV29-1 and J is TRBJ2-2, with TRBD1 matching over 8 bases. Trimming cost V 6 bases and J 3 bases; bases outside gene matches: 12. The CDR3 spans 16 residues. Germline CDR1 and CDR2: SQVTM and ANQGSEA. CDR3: CSVGTRWTGYTGELFF. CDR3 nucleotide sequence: TGCAGCGTAGGAACCAGGTGGACAGGGTACACCGGGGAGCTGTTTTTT.

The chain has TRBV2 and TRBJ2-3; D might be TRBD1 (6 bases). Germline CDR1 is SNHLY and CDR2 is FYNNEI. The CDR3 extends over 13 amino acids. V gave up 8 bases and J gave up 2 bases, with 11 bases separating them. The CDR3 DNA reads TGTGCCAGCTCGATGGGACACACAGATACGCAGTATTTT. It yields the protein CASSMGHTDTQYF.

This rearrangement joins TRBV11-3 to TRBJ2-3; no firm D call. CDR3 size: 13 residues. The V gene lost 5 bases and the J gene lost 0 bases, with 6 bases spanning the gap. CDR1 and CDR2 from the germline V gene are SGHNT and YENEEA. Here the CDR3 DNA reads TGTGCCAGCAGCGGGGTTAGCACAGATACGCAGTATTTT. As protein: CASSGVSTDTQYF.

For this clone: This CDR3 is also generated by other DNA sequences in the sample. The DNA of the CDR3 is TGTGCCTGGGGGGGATTGAACACTGAAGCTTTCTTT. Amino acids: CAWGGLNTEAFF. The rearrangement uses TRBV30 and TRBJ1-1; maybe TRBD1 (5 bases). Trimming cost V 5 bases and J 0 bases, with 7 bases left between them. From germline, CDR1 is GTSNPN and CDR2 SVGIG (reference sequence). This CDR3 contains 12 residues. The complete variable domain, with remaining parts taken from reference TRBV30 and TRBJ1-1, reads SQTIHQWPATLVQPVGSPLSLECTVEGTSNPNLYWYRQAAGRGLQLLFYSVGIGQISSEVPQNLSASRPQDRQFILSSKKLLLSDSGFYLCAWGGLNTEAFFGQGTRLTVV.

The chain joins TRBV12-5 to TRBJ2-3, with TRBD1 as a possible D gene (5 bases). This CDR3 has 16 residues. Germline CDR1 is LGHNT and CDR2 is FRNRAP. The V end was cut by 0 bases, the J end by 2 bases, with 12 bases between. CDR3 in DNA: TGTGCTAGTGGTTTGGTGGTGGCAGGGCTCACAGATACGCAGTATTTT. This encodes CASGLVVAGLTDTQYF.

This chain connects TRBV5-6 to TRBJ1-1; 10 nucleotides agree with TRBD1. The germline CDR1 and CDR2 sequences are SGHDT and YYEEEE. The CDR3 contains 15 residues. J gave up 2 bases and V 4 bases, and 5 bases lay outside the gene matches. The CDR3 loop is CASSLGQGRNTEAFF. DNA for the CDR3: TGTGCCAGCAGCCTGGGACAGGGGCGTAACACTGAAGCTTTCTTT.

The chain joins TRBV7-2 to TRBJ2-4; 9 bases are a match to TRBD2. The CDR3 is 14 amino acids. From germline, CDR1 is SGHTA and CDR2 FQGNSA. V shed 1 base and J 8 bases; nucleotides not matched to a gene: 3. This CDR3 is CASSLGTSVDIQYF. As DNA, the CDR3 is TGTGCCAGCAGCTTAGGGACTAGCGTTGACATTCAGTACTTC.

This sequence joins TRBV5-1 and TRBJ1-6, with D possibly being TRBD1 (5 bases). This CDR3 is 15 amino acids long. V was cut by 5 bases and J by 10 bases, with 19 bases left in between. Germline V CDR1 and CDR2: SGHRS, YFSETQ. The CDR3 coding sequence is TGCGCCAGCAGAGAAGGACAAACGGAAAGATCACCCCTCCACTTT. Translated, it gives CASREGQTERSPLHF.

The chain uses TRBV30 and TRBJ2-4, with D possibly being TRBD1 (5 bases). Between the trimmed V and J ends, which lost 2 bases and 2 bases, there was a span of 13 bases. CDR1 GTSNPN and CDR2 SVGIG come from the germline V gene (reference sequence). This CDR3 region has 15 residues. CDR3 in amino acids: CAWSRRGISKNIQYF. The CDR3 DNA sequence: TGTGCCTGGAGTCGTAGGGGCATATCCAAAAACATTCAGTACTTC. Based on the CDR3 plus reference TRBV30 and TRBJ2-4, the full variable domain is SQTIHQWPATLVQPVGSPLSLECTVEGTSNPNLYWYRQAAGRGLQLLFYSVGIGQISSEVPQNLSASRPQDRQFILSSKKLLLSDSGFYLCAWSRRGISKNIQYFGAGTRLSVL.

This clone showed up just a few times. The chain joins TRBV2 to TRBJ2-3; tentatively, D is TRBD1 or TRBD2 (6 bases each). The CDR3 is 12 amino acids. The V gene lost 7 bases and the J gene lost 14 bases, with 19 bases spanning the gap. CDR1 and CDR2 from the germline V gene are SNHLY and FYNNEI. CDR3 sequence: CASTLRGPTLYF. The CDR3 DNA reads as TGTGCCAGCACCCTCCGGGGGCCTACACTGTATTTT.

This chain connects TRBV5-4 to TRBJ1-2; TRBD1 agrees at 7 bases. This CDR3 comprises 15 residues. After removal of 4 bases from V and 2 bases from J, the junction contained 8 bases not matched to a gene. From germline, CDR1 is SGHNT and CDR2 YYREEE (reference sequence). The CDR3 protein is CASSPGQELNYGYTF. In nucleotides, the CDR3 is TGTGCCAGCAGCCCCGGACAGGAGCTCAACTATGGCTACACCTTC. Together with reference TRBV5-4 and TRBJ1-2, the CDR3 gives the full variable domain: ETGVTQSPTHLIKTRGQQVTLRCSSQSGHNTVSWYQQALGQGPQFIFQYYREEENGRGNFPPRFSGLQFPNYSSELNVNALELDDSALYLCASSPGQELNYGYTFGSGTRLTVV.

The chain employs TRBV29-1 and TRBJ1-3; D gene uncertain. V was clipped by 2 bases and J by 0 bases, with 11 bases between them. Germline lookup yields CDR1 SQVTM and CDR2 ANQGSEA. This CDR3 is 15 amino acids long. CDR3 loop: CSVESMLSSGNTIYF. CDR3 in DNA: TGCAGCGTTGAAAGTATGCTGAGCTCTGGAAACACCATATATTTT.

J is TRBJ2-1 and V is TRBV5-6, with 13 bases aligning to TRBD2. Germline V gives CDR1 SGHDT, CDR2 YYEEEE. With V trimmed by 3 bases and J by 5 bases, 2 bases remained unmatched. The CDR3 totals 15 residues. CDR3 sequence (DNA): TGTGCCAGCAGCTCGACTAGCGGGGGGAACAATGAGCAGTTCTTC. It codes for CASSSTSGGNNEQFF.